Only a few counts were recorded for the clone carrying this T cell receptor (beta chain). With a J-beta primer mix and a sample-barcoded 5' primer, a second PCR ran roughly 6 to 11 cycles. MiXCR, applied by TCRdb to the 5' RACE reads, yields one record per CDR3 protein. Among roughly 500,000 distinct CDR3 sequences, around 24% were seen once, and the ten largest hold 8.7%. This entry comes from a study of blood T cells in healthy people across ages. Germline values: CDR1 LGHNA, CDR2 YSLEER. Trimming cost V 0 bases and J 5 bases; bases outside gene matches: 11. This CDR3 comprises 19 residues. This sample also belongs to another study, concerning T cells of mothers and their children. That report notes: Related mother-child pairs shared slightly more overlap than unrelated pairs, but the difference was non-significant. It was observed that no persistent microchimeric T cell clones could be detected.

The genes are TRBV4-3 and TRBJ2-1, with 12 bases that match TRBD2. This sequence originates from a boy younger than 18 in good health. Input material: blood. Here the CDR3 reads CASSQDRASGRALDNEQFF. CDR3 DNA: TGCGCCAGCAGCCAAGATAGGGCTAGCGGGAGGGCCTTGGACAATGAGCAGTTCTTC.